The 25 T cell receptor beta chains given below trace back to one sample, sequenced in a study of human T cells and chemical hapten exposure. From the RACE reads, TCRdb called clonotypes with MiXCR, one entry per CDR3 protein. The sample has just under 350,000 distinct CDR3 sequences; under 8% are singletons. Time point here: patch test 1, 2 weeks after DPC sensitization. The treatment: therapeutic diphenylcyclopropenone sensitization with weekly scalp DPC. The sample consisted of whole blood, taken in connection with sensitization to the hapten diphenylcyclopropenone (DPC). These receptors were taken from a woman between 18 and 29 years old with alopecia areata. Some clones in this sample may be carry-over from other donors' samples.

This clonotype was detected only a few times. The V and J genes are TRBV28 and TRBJ2-7; D possibly corresponds to TRBD2 (5 bases). CDR1 is MDHEN and CDR2 is SYDVKM in the germline V gene. This CDR3 spans 14 amino acids. V lost 5 bases to trimming and J lost 6 bases, with 17 bases between them. CDR3 protein: CASSALEVLREQYF. In DNA form, the CDR3 reads TGTGCCAGCAGTGCACTGGAGGTCCTACGCGAGCAGTACTTC.

This clonotype was seen a handful of times. The chain recombines TRBV10-3 with TRBJ1-5; D is uncertain. V shed 0 bases and J shed 1 base, with 7 bases lying between them. The CDR3 is 15 residues long. Germline assignment: CDR1 ENHRY and CDR2 SYGVKD. The chain's CDR3 is CAISESPESNQPQHF. CDR3 sequence (DNA): TGTGCCATCAGTGAGTCGCCGGAAAGCAATCAGCCCCAGCATTTT.

This sequence joins TRBV3-1 and TRBJ2-3, with TRBD2 as a possible D gene (5 bases). The CDR3 runs 17 residues. The germline V gene has CDR1 LGHDT and CDR2 YNNKEL (reference sequence). Trimming shortened V by 3 bases and J by 4 bases, and 20 bases separated the two germline ends. The CDR3 DNA reads as TGTGCCAGCAGCCAGCGGGTGGCTCCTGTTAGGGCAGATACGCAGTATTTT. It specifies CASSQRVAPVRADTQYF.

V usage is TRBV12-3 or TRBV12-4 and J usage is TRBJ1-2; D is unresolved. The CDR3 is made up of 12 amino acids. The V end lost 8 bases, the J end lost 0 bases, and 7 bases lay between the germline ends. The CDR3 DNA reads TGTGCCAGCCGAGACGCTAACTATGGCTACACCTTC. It codes for CASRDANYGYTF.

This clonotype was observed at least ten times. The chain has TRBV10-3 and TRBJ2-1; TRBD2 aligns across 10 bases. Trimming took 8 bases from V and 0 from J; bases not matched to a gene: 7. CDR1 ENHRY and CDR2 SYGVKD come from the germline V gene. This CDR3 is built from 16 residues. For the CDR3, the DNA is TGTGCCATCTCCCCTAGCGGGAGAAACTCCTACAATGAGCAGTTCTTC. Encoded protein: CAISPSGRNSYNEQFF.

This clonotype was detected ten times or more. The rearrangement uses TRBV4-1 and TRBJ2-3; the match to TRBD2 covers 7 bases. V lost 0 bases and J lost 2; bases outside the gene matches: 14. The germline gives CDR1 MGHRA, CDR2 YSYEKL. The CDR3 extends over 19 amino acids. In nucleotides, the CDR3 is TGCGCCAGCAGCCAAGAGAAATTGCGGGCGAGCGGGACCACAGATACGCAGTATTTT. It translates to CASSQEKLRASGTTDTQYF.

This chain connects TRBV5-1 to TRBJ1-1; TRBD1 aligns across 8 bases. The CDR3 sequence is 15 residues long. V was clipped by 3 bases and J by 3 bases; unmatched bases: 7. Germline assignment: CDR1 SGHRS and CDR2 YFSETQ. CDR3 bases: TGCGCCAGCAGCTCTCTGACAGGGGAGTACACTGAAGCTTTCTTT. This encodes CASSSLTGEYTEAFF.

This clonotype was detected a few times. The chain carries TRBV29-1 and TRBJ2-5; the D is unclear. V lost 2 bases, J lost 3 bases, and 1 base lay in between. In germline, CDR1 is SQVTM, CDR2 ANQGSEA. This CDR3 is built from 10 residues. The DNA for the CDR3 is TGCAGCGTTGAAAAAGAGACCCAGTACTTC. Protein sequence: CSVEKETQYF.

In the case of this clonotype: Given a much more abundant clone one base away, this may be a read error. The V gene is TRBV12-3 or TRBV12-4, the J gene TRBJ2-6; D possibly corresponds to TRBD2 (5 bases). Trimming took 7 bases from V and 2 from J, leaving 12 bases between them. The CDR3 is made up of 15 amino acids. In DNA form, the CDR3 reads TGTGCCAGCAAGCGGTTCGGAACTGGGGCCAACGTCCTGACTTTC. It specifies CASKRFGTGANVLTF.

This clonotype was seen more than once but under ten times. V usage is TRBV20-1 and J usage is TRBJ1-1; possibly TRBD1 for D (6 bases). V lost 5 bases to trimming and J lost 0 bases, with 13 bases between them. CDR1 and CDR2 (germline): DFQATT, SNEGSKA (reference sequence). The CDR3 is 14 amino acids. The CDR3 loop reads CSAFQGGMNTEAFF. The CDR3 nucleotides read TGCAGTGCTTTCCAAGGGGGAATGAACACTGAAGCTTTCTTT.

This clonotype came up a few times. The chain couples TRBV20-1 to TRBJ1-2; 9 bases align to TRBD1. Germline loops: CDR1 DFQATT, CDR2 SNEGSKA (reference sequence). Trimming removed 3 bases from V and 8 bases from J; junction bases left unmatched: 10. The CDR3 runs 14 residues. CDR3 nucleotides: TGCAGTGCTAGCCAAGGACAGGGGCGATTAGGCTACACCTTC. Residues: CSASQGQGRLGYTF.

The table lists this clonotype with a few counts. The chain joins TRBV20-1 to TRBJ2-1; a weak D match, TRBD1 (5 bases). Looked up from germline, CDR1 is DFQATT and CDR2 is SNEGSKA (reference sequence). There are 11 residues in the CDR3. The V end lost 4 bases, the J end lost 6 bases, and 7 bases lay between the germline ends. The CDR3 DNA reads as TGCAGTGCTAACCAGGGCAATGAGCAGTTCTTC. Amino acids: CSANQGNEQFF.

This clonotype was observed a few times. The CDR3 here is CASSPRASFLNTEAFF. As DNA, the CDR3 is TGTGCCAGCAGCCCCCGGGCCTCGTTTTTGAACACTGAAGCTTTCTTT. The V and J genes are TRBV7-8 and TRBJ1-1; no clear D gene. The V gene lost 5 bases and the J gene lost 0 bases, with 16 bases spanning the gap. The CDR3 contains 16 residues. Germline CDR1 SGHVS, CDR2 FQNEAQ. Filled out from reference TRBV7-8 and TRBJ1-1, the complete variable domain reads GAGVSQSPRYKVAKRGQDVALRCDPISGHVSLFWYQQALGQGPEFLTYFQNEAQLDKSGLPSDRFFAERPEGSVSTLKIQRTQQEDSAVYLCASSPRASFLNTEAFFGQGTRLTVV.

This clonotype was seen ten or more times. The chain recombines TRBV7-2 with TRBJ1-3; D is unresolved. Germline CDR1 is SGHTA and CDR2 is FQGNSA. The CDR3 covers 15 residues. Trimming stripped 2 bases from V and 1 base from J, with 9 bases between. CDR3 region: CASSLREVSGNTIYF. For the CDR3, the DNA is TGTGCCAGCAGCTTAAGGGAGGTGTCTGGAAACACCATATATTTT.

This clonotype was seen only a few times. The rearrangement links TRBV6-1 to TRBJ2-3, with no clear D. There are 12 residues in the CDR3. Trimming removed 4 bases from V and 7 bases from J, with 9 bases in between. Germline CDR1 MNHNS, CDR2 SASEGT. CDR3 loop: CASSVLGHTQYF. In DNA, the CDR3 is TGTGCCAGCAGTGTGCTCGGGCATACGCAGTATTTT.

This clonotype came up a few times. V is TRBV12-3 or TRBV12-4 and J is TRBJ2-7, with D unclear. Between the trimmed V and J ends, which lost 3 bases and 6 bases, there was a span of 12 bases. The CDR3 totals 13 residues. The CDR3 spells CASSFFADGEQYF. CDR3 in DNA: TGTGCCAGCAGTTTTTTCGCAGACGGCGAGCAGTACTTC.

The V gene is TRBV6-1, the J gene TRBJ2-6; no clear D. The germline V gene has CDR1 MNHNS and CDR2 SASEGT. This CDR3 spans 15 amino acids. Trimming left V 1 base short and J 3 bases short, with 7 bases between. CDR3 sequence (DNA): TGTGCCAGCAGTGAAGGGGTTTTTGGGGCCAACGTCCTGACTTTC. This sequence encodes CASSEGVFGANVLTF.

This clonotype was picked up a small number of times. The chain employs TRBV5-1 and TRBJ1-5; 12 bases align to TRBD1. The germline CDR1 and CDR2 sequences are SGHRS and YFSETQ. The junction had 14 bases not matched to a gene; V was cut back by 6 bases and J by 7 bases. The length of the CDR3 is 17 residues. The CDR3 bases are TGCGCCAGCACGAAGAACGAGAAGGGACAGGGGGCCCAGCCCCAGCATTTT. This sequence encodes CASTKNEKGQGAQPQHF. Using reference TRBV5-1 and TRBJ1-5 for the parts outside the CDR3, the full variable domain is KAGVTQTPRYLIKTRGQQVTLSCSPISGHRSVSWYQQTPGQGLQFLFEYFSETQRNKGNFPGRFSGRQFSNSRSEMNVSTLELGDSALYLCASTKNEKGQGAQPQHFGDGTRLSIL.

This chain links TRBV15 with TRBJ2-1; tentatively, D is TRBD2 (5 bases). The CDR3 sequence is 14 residues long. Germline values: CDR1 LNHNV, CDR2 YYDKDF (reference sequence). Trimming removed 0 bases at V and 7 bases at J, with 10 bases between. In nucleotides, the CDR3 is TGTGCCACCAGCAGAGAGCGACGGGATAATGAGCAGTTCTTC. This gives the protein CATSRERRDNEQFF. The full variable domain, in which reference TRBV15 and TRBJ2-1 provide the parts outside the CDR3, is DAMVIQNPRYQVTQFGKPVTLSCSQTLNHNVMYWYQQKSSQAPKLLFHYYDKDFNNEADTPDNFQSRRPNTSFCFLDIRSPGLGDTAMYLCATSRERRDNEQFFGPGTRLTVL.

This clonotype was seen a few times. The chain employs TRBV6-6 and TRBJ1-5; D is possibly TRBD1 (6 bases). This CDR3 is built from 13 residues. The V gene's germline CDR1 is MNHNY and CDR2 SVGAGI (reference sequence). Trimming left V 7 bases short and J 3 bases short, with 10 bases between. CDR3 nucleotides: TGTGCCAGCAAGGACAGTCTCAATCAGCCCCAGCATTTT. As protein: CASKDSLNQPQHF.

The chain links TRBV7-9 to TRBJ2-7; D gene unclear. V lost 6 bases to trimming and J lost 1 base, with 10 bases between them. The CDR3 extends over 13 amino acids. Germline V gene data show CDR1 as SEHNR and CDR2 as FQNEAQ (reference sequence). CDR3 DNA: TGTGCCAGCAGAAAGGTCGGGTCCTACGAGCAGTACTTC. It codes for CASRKVGSYEQYF.

This clonotype was counted many times. The chain has TRBV10-3 and TRBJ1-6; D uncertain. Germline loops: CDR1 ENHRY, CDR2 SYGVKD. V lost 0 bases and J 13 bases, leaving 7 bases between the germline ends. This CDR3 region has 12 residues. CDR3 loop: CAISESTGPLHF. Written as DNA, the CDR3 is TGTGCCATCAGTGAGTCGACTGGGCCCCTCCACTTT.

The rearrangement uses TRBV12-3 or TRBV12-4 and TRBJ1-2, with TRBD1 matching 8 bases. Trimming at V came to 4 bases and at J to 2 bases, leaving 6 bases not matched to a gene. The CDR3 consists of 15 residues. CDR3 residues: CASSSGQGDNYGYTF. The DNA for the CDR3 is TGTGCCAGCAGTTCTGGACAGGGTGACAACTATGGCTACACCTTC.

This clonotype was counted many times. The CDR3 DNA is TGTGCCAGCAGTGAAGCGGGGACTAGCGGGGCTACGCAGTATTTT. Its translation: CASSEAGTSGATQYF. V is TRBV6-1 and J is TRBJ2-3; 13 nucleotides agree with TRBD2. The CDR3 contains 15 residues. Trimming removed 0 bases from V and 8 bases from J; junction bases left unmatched: 2. Germline lookup yields CDR1 MNHNS and CDR2 SASEGT.

There are many counts of this clonotype. This chain links TRBV20-1 with TRBJ1-5; TRBD1 agrees at 12 bases. From germline, CDR1 is DFQATT and CDR2 SNEGSKA (reference sequence). This CDR3 comprises 18 residues. The V segment lost 5 bases and the J segment 2 bases; nucleotides outside the gene matches: 13. The CDR3: CSAHKPGQGAGGNQPQHF. CDR3 DNA: TGCAGTGCTCATAAGCCGGGACAGGGGGCTGGGGGCAATCAGCCCCAGCATTTT.